The source of this T cell receptor beta chain is a study of blood T cell repertoires in COVID-19. Study as a whole: Collection of acute and convalescent COVID-19 samples took place in the United States, Italy and Spain. Sample material is recorded as cDNA or gDNA derived from T cells, B-cell-depleted T cells, or PBMCs.

Source study methods: Estimates of nucleated cell counts were drawn from the amplification of reference gene primers. Sequenced by immunoSEQ multiplex PCR; TCRdb stores in-frame clones only, minus some. For V, J and clone size, that table is used; D and trimming come from the DNA. The sample lists more than 150,000 clones, just under 90% seen once, with approximately 0.93% in the top ten. The CDR3 has 19 residues. Germline CDR1 and CDR2: SGHAT and FQNNGV. Trimming removed 0 bases from V and 9 bases from J; junction bases left unmatched: 16. This clone was detected only once. The sequenced sample was peripheral blood. The chain combines TRBV11-2 with TRBJ2-1; 11 bases line up with TRBD2. This clonotype originated in a woman aged 18-29 years who had recovered from COVID-19. The chain's CDR3 is CASSLDGLLTSGRVGEQFF. The CDR3 DNA is TGTGCCAGCAGCTTAGATGGCTTACTAACTAGCGGGAGAGTAGGTGAGCAGTTCTTC.